One and the same sample provided the 23 T cell receptor beta chains below, sequenced in a study of early T cells in non-severe SARS-CoV-2 infection (dated by TCRdb to 2020 to 2023). The method was 5' RACE. Data came from a NextSeq 500. TCRdb itself trimmed the public reads at Q25 with fastp, ran MiXCR and retained productive beta chains. Duplicate CDR3 protein sequences are folded into a single record with the most common DNA and genes. The sample yields some 30,000 distinct CDR3 sequences; approximately 4.6% were counted once. The ten biggest clones cover 7% to 9% of the sample. Specimen: whole blood. The source of these receptors is an adult who was a healthcare worker with PCR-confirmed SARS-CoV-2 infection or an uninfected control (not recorded which).

The CDR3 sequence is CSAREKGMGADTQYF. The CDR3, as DNA: TGCAGTGCTAGAGAGAAGGGCATGGGCGCAGATACGCAGTATTTT. The chain has TRBV20-1 and TRBJ2-3; D is undetermined. This CDR3 comprises 15 residues. V gave up 0 bases and J gave up 4 bases, with 14 bases separating them. Germline V lookup: CDR1 DFQATT, CDR2 SNEGSKA (reference sequence).

This clonotype was detected only a few times. This sequence joins TRBV5-5 and TRBJ1-2; 7 positions agree with TRBD1. This CDR3 spans 17 amino acids. Germline V gene lookup returns CDR1 SGHKS and CDR2 YYEKEE (reference sequence). V trimming: 1 base; J trimming: 5 bases; junction bases outside the gene matches: 14. In DNA form, the CDR3 reads TGTGCCAGCAGCTTGATCGCACAGGGGACAGTACTATATGGCTACACCTTC. It is translated as CASSLIAQGTVLYGYTF.

The table lists this clonotype with many counts. The V call is TRBV12-3 or TRBV12-4, the J call TRBJ2-2, with D possibly TRBD1 on 5 matching bases. The CDR3 covers 13 residues. Trimming took off 3 bases at V and 7 bases at J, with 9 bases between the two ends. CDR3 sequence (DNA): TGTGCCAGCAGTTTCGACAGTTTCGGGGAGCTGTTTTTT. Encoded protein: CASSFDSFGELFF.

The sample holds many counts of this clonotype. This rearrangement joins TRBV20-1 to TRBJ1-6, with 10 bases identical to TRBD1. From germline, CDR1 is DFQATT and CDR2 SNEGSKA (reference sequence). The CDR3 spans 14 residues. V shed 7 bases and J 4 bases; nucleotides not matched to a gene: 4. The CDR3 protein is CSVADRGYNSPLHF. The CDR3 DNA is TGCAGTGTTGCGGACAGGGGGTATAATTCACCCCTCCACTTT.

Ten or more counts support this clonotype. CDR3 bases: TGTGCCAGCACCCTACCTGGACTAGCGGGGATCCCCGACACAGATACGCAGTATTTT. Translating gives CASTLPGLAGIPDTDTQYF. The chain is built from TRBV6-2 or TRBV6-3 and TRBJ2-3, with TRBD2 identical over 12 bases. The CDR3 spans 19 residues. The V gene's germline CDR1 is MNHEY and CDR2 SVGEGT. Trimming took 7 bases from V and 2 from J; bases not matched to a gene: 16.

This sequence joins TRBV12-3 or TRBV12-4 and TRBJ2-7; the match to TRBD1 covers 10 bases. Germline trimming cut 3 bases from V and 6 bases from J; bases unmatched to any gene: 2. The CDR3 length is 13 residues. CDR3 DNA sequence: TGTGCCAGCAGTTTCGGGACAGGGGTCGAGCAGTACTTC. This codes for CASSFGTGVEQYF.

At least ten counts were recorded for this clonotype. This chain connects TRBV3-1 to TRBJ2-7; D is perhaps TRBD1 or TRBD2 (5 bases each). V was pared by 4 bases and J by 2 bases, with 12 bases between. This CDR3 spans 14 amino acids. Germline V gene sequence: CDR1 LGHDT, CDR2 YNNKEL (reference sequence). CDR3 sequence: CASSPSQGTYEQYF. DNA for the CDR3: TGTGCCAGCAGCCCTAGCCAGGGCACCTACGAGCAGTACTTC.

This clonotype was observed a few times. V usage is TRBV6-1 and J usage is TRBJ1-2; D remains unclear. Trimming shortened V by 9 bases and J by 4 bases, and 15 bases separated the two germline ends. Germline V lookup: CDR1 MNHNS, CDR2 SASEGT. The CDR3 extends over 13 amino acids. For the CDR3, the DNA is TGTGCCAGTGTTAAACAGAGCTTCTATGGCTACACCTTC. Its protein product is CASVKQSFYGYTF.

This clonotype was seen many times. The chain's CDR3 is CASSLDIYEQYF. CDR3 sequence (DNA): TGTGCCAGCAGTTTGGACATCTACGAGCAGTACTTC. The rearrangement links TRBV6-6 to TRBJ2-7; the D gene is possibly TRBD1 (5 bases). The CDR3 loop spans 12 amino acids. Germline V lookup: CDR1 MNHNY, CDR2 SVGAGI (reference sequence). Between the trimmed V and J ends, which lost 4 bases and 3 bases, there was a span of 7 bases.

This clonotype was seen a handful of times. This chain links TRBV11-2 with TRBJ2-3, with 8 bases matching TRBD1. Germline V gene data show CDR1 as SGHAT and CDR2 as FQNNGV. Trimming took 1 base from V and 2 from J; bases not matched to a gene: 2. The CDR3 is made up of 15 amino acids. The CDR3 region is CASSLGTGTTDTQYF. In DNA form, the CDR3 reads TGTGCCAGCAGCTTAGGGACAGGGACCACAGATACGCAGTATTTT. The whole variable domain, remainder taken from reference TRBV11-2 and TRBJ2-3, is EAGVAQSPRYKIIEKRQSVAFWCNPISGHATLYWYQQILGQGPKLLIQFQNNGVVDDSQLPKDRFSAERLKGVDSTLKIQPAKLEDSAVYLCASSLGTGTTDTQYFGPGTRLTVL.

This clonotype was seen more than once but under ten times. V usage is TRBV12-3 or TRBV12-4 and J usage is TRBJ1-1; D gene uncertain. Trimming took off 3 bases at V and 6 bases at J, with 8 bases between the two ends. The CDR3 is 12 residues long. This CDR3 reads CASSFSQAEAFF. The DNA of the CDR3 is TGTGCCAGCAGTTTTTCCCAGGCTGAAGCTTTCTTT.

This clonotype was seen many times. V gene TRBV9 combines with J gene TRBJ1-6; unclear D gene. CDR3 length equals 13 residues. V dropped 6 bases and J dropped 5 bases, with 9 bases sitting between them. Germline loops: CDR1 SGDLS, CDR2 YYNGEE. The CDR3 reads CASTQEHNSPLHF. The CDR3 DNA is TGTGCCAGCACGCAGGAGCATAATTCACCCCTCCACTTT. The whole variable domain, filled in from reference TRBV9 and TRBJ1-6, reads DSGVTQTPKHLITATGQRVTLRCSPRSGDLSVYWYQQSLDQGLQFLIQYYNGEERAKGNILERFSAQQFPDLHSELNLSSLELGDSALYFCASTQEHNSPLHFGNGTRLTVT.

This clonotype was detected ten times or more. This chain links TRBV12-3 or TRBV12-4 with TRBJ1-1; D remains unclear. The CDR3 consists of 14 residues. V was pared by 1 base and J by 1 base, with 7 bases between. CDR3 bases: TGTGCCAGCAGTTTAGGGGAGGGGAACACTGAAGCTTTCTTT. Translation: CASSLGEGNTEAFF.

This clonotype has at least ten counts. The V gene is TRBV4-1, the J gene TRBJ2-4, with D perhaps TRBD1 (5 bases). The length of the CDR3 is 15 residues. Between the trimmed V and J ends, which lost 1 base and 0 bases, there was a span of 7 bases. Germline V gene sequence: CDR1 MGHRA, CDR2 YSYEKL. The CDR3 sequence is CASSQVQVAKNIQYF. DNA of the CDR3: TGCGCCAGCAGCCAAGTACAGGTAGCCAAAAACATTCAGTACTTC.

This clonotype was counted many times. J is TRBJ2-2 and V is TRBV4-1, with 9 bases identical to TRBD1. V gave up 4 bases and J gave up 5 bases; unmatched junction bases: 14. The CDR3 runs 18 residues. The germline V gene encodes CDR1 MGHRA and CDR2 YSYEKL. The CDR3 sequence: CASSPPGPGQGPTGELFF. In DNA form, the CDR3 reads TGCGCCAGCAGCCCCCCAGGACCGGGACAGGGACCGACCGGGGAGCTGTTTTTT.

This chain uses TRBV4-1 with TRBJ2-3, with TRBD2 matching 10 bases. Germline V gene sequence: CDR1 MGHRA, CDR2 YSYEKL. V shed 0 bases and J 2 bases; nucleotides not matched to a gene: 11. This CDR3 comprises 19 residues. CDR3 in DNA: TGCGCCAGCAGCCAAGAGGCCTTACTAGCGGGGACCTCCACAGATACGCAGTATTTT. Protein product: CASSQEALLAGTSTDTQYF.

This clonotype showed up many times. The chain couples TRBV9 to TRBJ2-3, with D unresolved. The germline V gene has CDR1 SGDLS and CDR2 YYNGEE. Trimming took 2 bases from V and 5 from J, leaving 18 bases between them. This CDR3 region has 16 residues. The CDR3 spells CASSVRTGPFGDTQYF. CDR3 DNA sequence: TGTGCCAGCAGCGTTCGTACCGGTCCCTTTGGAGATACGCAGTATTTT.

At least ten counts were recorded for this clonotype. This rearrangement joins TRBV7-8 to TRBJ2-7, with no clear D. The CDR3 is made up of 15 amino acids. V shed 0 bases and J shed 1 base, with 10 bases lying between them. The germline V gene encodes CDR1 SGHVS and CDR2 FQNEAQ. DNA of the CDR3: TGTGCCAGCAGCTTAGCGGAAATAGGTTCCTACGAGCAGTACTTC. As protein: CASSLAEIGSYEQYF. Supplemented by reference TRBV7-8 and TRBJ2-7, the full variable domain reads GAGVSQSPRYKVAKRGQDVALRCDPISGHVSLFWYQQALGQGPEFLTYFQNEAQLDKSGLPSDRFFAERPEGSVSTLKIQRTQQEDSAVYLCASSLAEIGSYEQYFGPGTRLTVT.

Only a few counts were recorded for this clonotype. The rearrangement uses TRBV5-4 and TRBJ2-2; D call uncertain. Trimming removed 0 bases from V and 7 bases from J, with 7 bases in between. The germline V gene encodes CDR1 SGHNT and CDR2 YYREEE (reference sequence). The CDR3 has 13 amino acids. The CDR3 DNA follows: TGTGCCAGCAGCTTGGAGTTAAACGGGGAGCTGTTTTTT. Its protein product is CASSLELNGELFF. Full variable domain (rest looked up from reference TRBV5-4 and TRBJ2-2): ETGVTQSPTHLIKTRGQQVTLRCSSQSGHNTVSWYQQALGQGPQFIFQYYREEENGRGNFPPRFSGLQFPNYSSELNVNALELDDSALYLCASSLELNGELFFGEGSRLTVL.

This clonotype has ten or more counts. This chain links TRBV6-1 with TRBJ1-1, with unresolved D. Trimming took 6 bases from V and 3 from J, leaving 14 bases between them. CDR3 length: 14 amino acids. Germline V gene data show CDR1 as MNHNS and CDR2 as SASEGT. CDR3 DNA sequence: TGTGCCAGCAGCATGTGGAGGCGGGACACTGAAGCTTTCTTT. This codes for CASSMWRRDTEAFF.

The rearrangement links TRBV7-2 to TRBJ2-3, with TRBD2 identical over 13 bases. Trimming cost V 4 bases and J 3 bases; bases outside gene matches: 4. This CDR3 contains 16 residues. From germline, CDR1 is SGHTA and CDR2 FQGNSA. CDR3: CASSSGLAGKTDTQYF. CDR3 nucleotides: TGTGCCAGCAGCTCGGGACTAGCGGGGAAGACAGATACGCAGTATTTT.

The sample holds many counts of this clonotype. The chain uses TRBV29-1 and TRBJ2-7, with D tentatively TRBD2 (6 bases). CDR1 and CDR2 (germline): SQVTM, ANQGSEA. V lost 2 bases and J 2 bases, leaving 10 bases between the germline ends. The CDR3 totals 13 residues. The CDR3 sequence: CSVEQGGAYEQYF. The CDR3 region has the DNA TGCAGCGTTGAACAAGGCGGGGCCTACGAGCAGTACTTC.

This clonotype was picked up many times. This chain joins TRBV28 and TRBJ2-7; the match to TRBD2 covers 10 bases. Germline-derived CDR1 and CDR2 are MDHEN and SYDVKM. V lost 4 bases to trimming and J lost 4 bases; unmatched junction nucleotides: 4. The CDR3 spans 14 residues. CDR3 loop: CASSSYSGGYEQYF. The CDR3 bases are TGTGCCAGCAGTTCCTATAGCGGGGGGTACGAGCAGTACTTC.